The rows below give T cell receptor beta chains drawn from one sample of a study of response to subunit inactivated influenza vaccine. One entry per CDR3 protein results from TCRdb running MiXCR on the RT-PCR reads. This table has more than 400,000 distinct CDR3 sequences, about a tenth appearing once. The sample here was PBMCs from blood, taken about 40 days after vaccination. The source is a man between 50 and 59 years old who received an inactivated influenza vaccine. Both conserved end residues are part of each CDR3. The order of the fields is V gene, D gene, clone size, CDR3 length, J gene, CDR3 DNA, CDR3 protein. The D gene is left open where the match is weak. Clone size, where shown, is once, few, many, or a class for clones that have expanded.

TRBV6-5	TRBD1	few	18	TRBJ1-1	TGTGCCAGCAGTTCTGGAGCGGCGGGGACAGGGTGGAACACTGAAGCTTTCTTT	CASSSGAAGTGWNTEAFF
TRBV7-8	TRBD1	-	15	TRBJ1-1	TGTGCCAGCAGCCCCCGCAGGGGGTCGAACACTGAAGCTTTCTTT	CASSPRRGSNTEAFF
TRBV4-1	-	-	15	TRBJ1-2	TGCGCCAGCAGCGAACTACCGGGTTCTGACTATGGCTACACCTTC	CASSELPGSDYGYTF
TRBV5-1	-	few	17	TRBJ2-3	TGCGCCAGCAGCTTGGTGTCAGGGTTGATTGGCACAGATACGCAGTATTTT	CASSLVSGLIGTDTQYF
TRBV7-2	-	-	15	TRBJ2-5	TGTGCCAGCAGCTTAGCAAGGGGTCCCCAAGAGACCCAGTACTTC	CASSLARGPQETQYF
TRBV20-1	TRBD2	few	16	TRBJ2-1	TGCAGTGTTAGGCTAGCGGGGCGCCCCGCTTACAATGAGCAGTTCTTC	CSVRLAGRPAYNEQFF
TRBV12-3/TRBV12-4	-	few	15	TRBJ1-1	TGTGCCAGCAGTTTAAGGAGGGGTTTGAACACTGAAGCTTTCTTT	CASSLRRGLNTEAFF
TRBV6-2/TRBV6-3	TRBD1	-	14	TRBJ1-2	TGTGCCAGCAGTTACCATGACAGGGCTGCTGGCTACACCTTC	CASSYHDRAAGYTF
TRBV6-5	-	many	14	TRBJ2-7	TGTGCCAGCAGTTACGAAGGCAGGGGCTACGAGCAGTACTTC	CASSYEGRGYEQYF
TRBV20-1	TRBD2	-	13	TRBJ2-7	TGCAGTGCAGGGACTAGCGGGAGGTTCGAGCAGTACTTC	CSAGTSGRFEQYF
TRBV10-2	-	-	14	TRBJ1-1	TGCGCCAGCACCCGGGCAGGGGCGGCCACTGAAGCTTTCTTT	CASTRAGAATEAFF
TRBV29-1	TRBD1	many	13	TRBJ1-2	TGCAGCGACCGGGACAGGCGGACGTATGGCTACACCTTC	CSDRDRRTYGYTF
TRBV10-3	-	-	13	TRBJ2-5	TGTGCCATCAGTGGGGACTTTGCTGAGACCCAGTACTTC	CAISGDFAETQYF
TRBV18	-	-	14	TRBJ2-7	TGTGCCAGCTCACCACGAGTTAGCTCCTACGAGCAGTACTTC	CASSPRVSSYEQYF
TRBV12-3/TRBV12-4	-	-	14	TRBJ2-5	TGTGCCAGCAGTTTTAGGACAGTCAAGAGGACCCAGTACTTC	CASSFRTVKRTQYF
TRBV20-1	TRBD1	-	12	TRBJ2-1	TGCAGTGCAAACAGGGGGTGGAATGAGCAGTTCTTC	CSANRGWNEQFF
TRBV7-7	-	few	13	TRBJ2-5	TGTGCCAGCAGCAATAGACCCCCCGGGACCCAGTACTTC	CASSNRPPGTQYF
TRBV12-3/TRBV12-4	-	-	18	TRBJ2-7	TGTGCCAGCAGCCCGGGAGATTGGGACAGCAACTATCCCTACGAGCAGTACTTC	CASSPGDWDSNYPYEQYF